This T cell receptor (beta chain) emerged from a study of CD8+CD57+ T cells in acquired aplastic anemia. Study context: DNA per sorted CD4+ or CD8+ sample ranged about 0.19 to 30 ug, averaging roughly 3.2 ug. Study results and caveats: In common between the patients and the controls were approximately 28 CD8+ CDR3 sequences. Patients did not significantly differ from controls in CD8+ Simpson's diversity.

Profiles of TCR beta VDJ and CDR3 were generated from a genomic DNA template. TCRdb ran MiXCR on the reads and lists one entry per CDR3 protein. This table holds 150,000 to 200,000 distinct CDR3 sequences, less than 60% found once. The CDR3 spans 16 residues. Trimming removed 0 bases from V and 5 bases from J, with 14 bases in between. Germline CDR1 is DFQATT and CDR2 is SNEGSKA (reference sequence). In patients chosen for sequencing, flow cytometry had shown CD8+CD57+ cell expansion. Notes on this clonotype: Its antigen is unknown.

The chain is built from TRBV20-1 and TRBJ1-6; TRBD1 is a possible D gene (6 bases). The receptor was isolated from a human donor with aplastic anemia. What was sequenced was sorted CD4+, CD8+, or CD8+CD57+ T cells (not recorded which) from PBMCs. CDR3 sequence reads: CSARETGEGNNSPLHF. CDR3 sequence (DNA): TGCAGTGCTAGAGAGACAGGAGAAGGGAATAATTCACCCCTCCACTTT.